The clone carrying this T cell receptor beta chain was found many times. The antigen remains unidentified. This sample is part of a study of T cells in Graves' hyperthyroidism and ophthalmopathy. Enrolled ophthalmopathy patients presented with a Clinical Activity Score of at least 3, a NOSPECS grade of at least 4, and disease duration under 3 months. This CDR3 region has 14 residues. Germline CDR1 is SGHDT and CDR2 is YYEEEE. V was shortened by 2 bases and J by 1 base, with 9 bases between the two germline ends. Amplification targeted TCR beta CDR3 regions from RNA transcripts. HTBI primers were the set used in a first-round RT-PCR of the TCR CDR3. TCRdb processed the multiplex PCR reads anew with MiXCR; each CDR3 protein has one entry. The table lists 400,000 or so distinct CDR3 sequences, more than 12% of them singletons. Study observations and caveats: Most clonotypes that expanded in the thyroid above 0.001 also showed up in blood.

Sequencing was carried out using blood. The TCR originated in a woman in her 30s with Graves' ophthalmopathy. The V and J genes are TRBV5-6 and TRBJ2-5; weak D call: TRBD2 (6 bases). The CDR3 sequence: CASSLGGVQETQYF. The CDR3 DNA follows: TGTGCCAGCAGCTTAGGAGGGGTCCAAGAGACCCAGTACTTC.